Following are 18 T cell receptor beta chains from one sample sequenced in a study of blood T cell repertoires in COVID-19. Profiled with immunoSEQ multiplex PCR; TCRdb holds only in-frame clones, not every one. The table lists under 250,000 clones, approximately 88% of them singletons. Sequences were obtained from PBMCs or T cells enriched from blood (not recorded which). These receptors were obtained from a woman aged 25 to 39 who had been exposed to COVID-19.

This chain links TRBV7-9 with TRBJ2-7; D gene ambiguous. The germline V gene encodes CDR1 SEHNR and CDR2 FQNEAQ (reference sequence). This CDR3 has 15 amino acids. Deletions cut 6 bases from V and 0 bases from J, with 15 bases between. The CDR3 nucleotides are TGTGCCAGCAGTTCTAAGATGTACGGCTCCTACGAGCAGTACTTC. This translates into CASSSKMYGSYEQYF.

The rearrangement uses TRBV9 and TRBJ2-1, with TRBD2 identical over 7 bases. Germline CDR1 SGDLS, CDR2 YYNGEE. Trimming at V came to 0 bases and at J to 4 bases, leaving 7 bases not matched to a gene. The CDR3 totals 16 residues. As DNA, the CDR3 is TGTGCCAGCAGCGTAGGAGCGGCGGGAGCATACAATGAGCAGTTCTTC. Protein product: CASSVGAAGAYNEQFF.

This chain links TRBV30 with TRBJ2-2; D is ambiguous. This CDR3 contains 14 residues. Between the trimmed V and J ends, which lost 0 bases and 4 bases, there was a span of 9 bases. Germline V gene lookup returns CDR1 GTSNPN and CDR2 SVGIG (reference sequence). CDR3 region: CAWSVSPSTGELFF. CDR3 nucleotide sequence: TGTGCCTGGAGTGTAAGCCCCTCCACCGGGGAGCTGTTTTTT. The whole variable domain, filled in from reference TRBV30 and TRBJ2-2, reads SQTIHQWPATLVQPVGSPLSLECTVEGTSNPNLYWYRQAAGRGLQLLFYSVGIGQISSEVPQNLSASRPQDRQFILSSKKLLLSDSGFYLCAWSVSPSTGELFFGEGSRLTVL.

This clone was detected only once. This chain uses TRBV5-6 with TRBJ2-4; 7 positions match TRBD2. V shed 4 bases, J shed 8 bases, and the junction held 6 bases outside the gene matches. The CDR3 contains 13 residues. Germline CDR1 reads SGHDT; CDR2 reads YYEEEE. The CDR3 sequence: CASSLPGGDIQYF. CDR3 sequence (DNA): TGTGCCAGCAGCCTGCCGGGGGGAGACATTCAGTACTTC.

This sequence joins TRBV2 and TRBJ2-5; 9 bases agree with TRBD1. This CDR3 is 14 amino acids long. Germline values: CDR1 SNHLY, CDR2 FYNNEI. V lost 4 bases and J lost 5; bases outside the gene matches: 5. CDR3 sequence: CASSGDRAGETQYF. CDR3 bases: TGTGCCAGCAGTGGGGACAGGGCTGGGGAGACCCAGTACTTC.

This clone was recorded once. The chain employs TRBV12-3 or TRBV12-4 and TRBJ2-1, with D perhaps matching TRBD2 (5 bases). Trimming took 1 base from V and 12 from J, leaving 13 bases between them. This CDR3 has 13 residues. CDR3 protein: CASSLVQREGQFF. DNA of the CDR3: TGTGCCAGCAGTTTAGTGCAACGGGAAGGGCAGTTCTTC.

The CDR3 region is CSASTLAGVSEQYF. CDR3 bases: TGCAGTGCGAGTACGCTAGCGGGAGTCAGCGAGCAGTACTTC. The V gene is TRBV20-1, the J gene TRBJ2-7; 10 bases map to TRBD2. Trimming took 6 bases from V and 6 from J; bases not matched to a gene: 11. From germline, CDR1 is DFQATT and CDR2 SNEGSKA (reference sequence). The CDR3 is 14 residues long.

This clone was counted once. The rearrangement links TRBV6-5 to TRBJ1-4, with D perhaps matching TRBD1 (6 bases). Germline assignment: CDR1 MNHEY and CDR2 SVGAGI. The CDR3 has 15 amino acids. Trimming removed 2 bases from V and 7 bases from J, with 14 bases in between. The CDR3 sequence is CASSYSGGLSEKLFF. The CDR3 DNA reads TGTGCCAGCAGTTACAGCGGGGGGCTCTCTGAAAAACTGTTTTTT.

The chain has TRBV5-4 and TRBJ2-5; 7 nucleotides line up with TRBD1. V was clipped by 4 bases and J by 5 bases; unmatched bases: 5. This CDR3 contains 13 residues. Per germline, CDR1 SGHNT and CDR2 YYREEE (reference sequence). CDR3 sequence reads: CASSRQGSETQYF. DNA of the CDR3: TGTGCCAGCAGCCGACAGGGTAGCGAGACCCAGTACTTC. The full variable domain, rest sourced from reference TRBV5-4 and TRBJ2-5, is ETGVTQSPTHLIKTRGQQVTLRCSSQSGHNTVSWYQQALGQGPQFIFQYYREEENGRGNFPPRFSGLQFPNYSSELNVNALELDDSALYLCASSRQGSETQYFGPGTRLLVL.

In DNA form, the CDR3 reads TGTGCCAGCAGCTTAGCTAGCGGAGGCTCCTACGAGCAGTACTTC. It translates to CASSLASGGSYEQYF. This chain joins TRBV7-2 and TRBJ2-7, with a possible D match to TRBD2 (6 bases). The ends were cut back, 0 bases at V and 0 bases at J, with 9 bases in the middle. Per germline, CDR1 SGHTA and CDR2 FQGNSA. CDR3 size: 15 residues.

The chain has TRBV28 and TRBJ2-7; D may be TRBD1 (5 bases). Germline V lookup: CDR1 MDHEN, CDR2 SYDVKM. V was cut by 3 bases and J by 11 bases, with 14 bases left in between. The CDR3 has 12 residues. The CDR3: CASSFRAGREYF. Here the CDR3 DNA reads TGTGCCAGCAGTTTTCGGGCAGGGCGAGAGTACTTC. Using reference TRBV28 and TRBJ2-7 for the parts outside the CDR3, the full variable domain is DVKVTQSSRYLVKRTGEKVFLECVQDMDHENMFWYRQDPGLGLRLIYFSYDVKMKEKGDIPEGYSVSREKKERFSLILESASTNQTSMYLCASSFRAGREYFGPGTRLTVT.

The V call is TRBV7-2, the J call TRBJ2-3; D unresolved. The V end was cut by 4 bases, the J end by 2 bases, with 4 bases between. The CDR3 contains 12 residues. Germline V gene lookup returns CDR1 SGHTA and CDR2 FQGNSA. The CDR3 is CASSYNTDTQYF. In nucleotides, the CDR3 is TGTGCCAGCAGCTATAACACAGATACGCAGTATTTT.

The chain has TRBV3-1 (or the pseudogene TRBV3-2) and TRBJ1-2; D perhaps matches TRBD1 (5 bases). This CDR3 contains 16 residues. Germline values: CDR1 LGHDT, CDR2 YNNKEL (reference sequence). V lost 0 bases and J lost 4, with 15 bases in between. In DNA, the CDR3 is TGTGCCAGCAGCCAAGACCCTACAGGCAGGAGCTATGGCTACACCTTC. It encodes CASSQDPTGRSYGYTF.

The chain joins TRBV4-2 to TRBJ2-7; D unresolved. Germline V lookup: CDR1 LGHNA, CDR2 YNFKEQ. Between the trimmed V and J ends, which lost 0 bases and 0 bases, there was a span of 9 bases. CDR3 length: 15 amino acids. CDR3 amino acids: CASSQDLADSYEQYF. For the CDR3, the DNA is TGTGCCAGCAGCCAAGATCTGGCTGACTCCTACGAGCAGTACTTC.

The chain recombines TRBV19 with TRBJ2-2; no reliable D call. The CDR3 consists of 16 residues. In germline, CDR1 is LNHDA, CDR2 SQIVND (reference sequence). Deletions cut 1 base from V and 0 bases from J, with 9 bases between. CDR3 sequence: CASSIGLYANTGELFF. CDR3 nucleotides: TGTGCCAGTAGTATAGGGCTGTATGCGAACACCGGGGAGCTGTTTTTT.

The chain carries TRBV6-5 and TRBJ2-7; TRBD1 agrees at 7 bases. The CDR3 totals 14 residues. After removal of 5 bases from V and 0 bases from J, the junction contained 4 bases not matched to a gene. Per germline, CDR1 MNHEY and CDR2 SVGAGI. CDR3 in amino acids: CASSKRDSSYEQYF. CDR3 nucleotide sequence: TGTGCCAGCAGTAAGAGGGACAGCTCCTACGAGCAGTACTTC.

This chain connects TRBV3-1 (or the pseudogene TRBV3-2) to TRBJ1-3; D perhaps matches TRBD1 (5 bases). This CDR3 comprises 14 residues. Per the germline V gene, CDR1 is LGHDT and CDR2 is YNNKEL (reference sequence). V was cut by 4 bases and J by 8 bases, with 15 bases left in between. As DNA, the CDR3 is TGTGCCAGCAGCCGAGGCGGGGTACAGGACACCATATATTTT. As protein: CASSRGGVQDTIYF.

The rearrangement links TRBV19 to TRBJ1-1; perhaps TRBD1 as D (6 bases). V gave up 6 bases and J gave up 8 bases, with 13 bases separating them. Germline V gene lookup returns CDR1 LNHDA and CDR2 SQIVND (reference sequence). The CDR3 runs 12 residues. The CDR3 is CASSDRMGEAFF. CDR3 DNA: TGTGCCAGTAGCGACAGGATGGGGGAAGCTTTCTTT.